This T cell receptor beta chain was profiled in a study of CD8 T cells in ankylosing spondylitis. TCRdb passed the 5' RACE reads through MiXCR, listing each CDR3 protein once. The top ten hold 4% to 5% of the sample, which has roughly 240,000 distinct CDR3 sequences, roughly 32% seen once. A few counts support this clonotype. The CDR3 runs 14 residues. V dropped 5 bases and J dropped 7; count of bases not matched to a gene: 11. The germline V gene has CDR1 GTSNPN and CDR2 SVGIG (reference sequence). The gene calls are TRBV30 and TRBJ2-7, with TRBD2 identical over 10 bases. The receptor's source is a male donor with ankylosing spondylitis or in good health (not recorded which). The sequenced sample was blood, either unsorted or a sorted T cell fraction (not recorded which). CDR3 sequence reads: CAWAVGTSVKEQYF. The DNA for the CDR3 is TGTGCCTGGGCCGTAGGGACTAGCGTGAAAGAGCAGTACTTC.